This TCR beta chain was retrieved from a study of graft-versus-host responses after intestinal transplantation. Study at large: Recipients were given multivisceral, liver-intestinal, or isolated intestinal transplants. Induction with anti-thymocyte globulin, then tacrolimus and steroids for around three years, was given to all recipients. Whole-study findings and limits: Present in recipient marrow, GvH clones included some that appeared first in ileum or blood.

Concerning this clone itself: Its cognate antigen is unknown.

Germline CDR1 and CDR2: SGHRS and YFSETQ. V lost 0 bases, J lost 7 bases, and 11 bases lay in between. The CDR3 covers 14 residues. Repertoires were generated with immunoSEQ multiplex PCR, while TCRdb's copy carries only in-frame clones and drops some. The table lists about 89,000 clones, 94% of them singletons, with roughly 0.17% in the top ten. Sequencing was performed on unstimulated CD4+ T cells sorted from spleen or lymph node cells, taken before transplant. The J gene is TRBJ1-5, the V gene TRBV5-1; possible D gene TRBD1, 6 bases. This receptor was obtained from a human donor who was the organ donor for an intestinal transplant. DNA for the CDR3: TGCGCCAGCAGCTTGGGAGGGGGATACCAGCCCCAGCATTTT. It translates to CASSLGGGYQPQHF.